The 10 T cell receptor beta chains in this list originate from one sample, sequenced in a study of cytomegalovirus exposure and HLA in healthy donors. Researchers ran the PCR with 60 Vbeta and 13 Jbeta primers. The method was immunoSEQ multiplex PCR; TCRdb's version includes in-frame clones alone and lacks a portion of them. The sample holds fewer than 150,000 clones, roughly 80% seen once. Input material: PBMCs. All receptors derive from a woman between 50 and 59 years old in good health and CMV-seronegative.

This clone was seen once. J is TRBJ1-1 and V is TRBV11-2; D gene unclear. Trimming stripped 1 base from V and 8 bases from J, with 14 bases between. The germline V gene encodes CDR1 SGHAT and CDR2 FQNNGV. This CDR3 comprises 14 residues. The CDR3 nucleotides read TGTGCCAGCAGCTTAGGTCCCCCCGGGGTAGAAGCTTTCTTT. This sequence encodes CASSLGPPGVEAFF.

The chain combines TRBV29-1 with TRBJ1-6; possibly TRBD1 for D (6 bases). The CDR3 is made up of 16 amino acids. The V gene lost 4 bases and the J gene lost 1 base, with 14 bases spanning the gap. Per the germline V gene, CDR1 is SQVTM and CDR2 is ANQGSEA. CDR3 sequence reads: CSVVDRGTSYNSPLHF. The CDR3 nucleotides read TGCAGCGTTGTTGATAGGGGGACATCCTATAATTCACCCCTCCACTTT.

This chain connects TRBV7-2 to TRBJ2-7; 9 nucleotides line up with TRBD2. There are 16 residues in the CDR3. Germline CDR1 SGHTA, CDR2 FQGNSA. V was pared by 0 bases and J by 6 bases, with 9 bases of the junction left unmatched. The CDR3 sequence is CASSLAHGRGGSEQYF. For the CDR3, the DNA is TGTGCCAGCAGCTTAGCCCATGGGCGGGGGGGCAGCGAGCAGTACTTC.

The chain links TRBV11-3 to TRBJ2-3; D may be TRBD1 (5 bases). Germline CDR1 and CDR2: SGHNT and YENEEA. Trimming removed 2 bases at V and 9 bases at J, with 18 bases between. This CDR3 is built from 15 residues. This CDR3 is CASSLFKGARATQYF. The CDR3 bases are TGTGCCAGCAGCTTATTTAAAGGGGCAAGAGCCACGCAGTATTTT. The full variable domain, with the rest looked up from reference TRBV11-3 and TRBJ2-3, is EAGVVQSPRYKIIEKKQPVAFWCNPISGHNTLYWYLQNLGQGPELLIRYENEEAVDDSQLPKDRFSAERLKGVDSTLKIQPAELGDSAVYLCASSLFKGARATQYFGPGTRLTVL.

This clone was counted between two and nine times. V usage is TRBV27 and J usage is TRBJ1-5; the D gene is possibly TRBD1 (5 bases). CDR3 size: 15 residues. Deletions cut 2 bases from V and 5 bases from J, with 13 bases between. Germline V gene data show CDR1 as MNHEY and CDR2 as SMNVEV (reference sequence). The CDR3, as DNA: TGTGCCAGCAGTTTAAGTCGACAGAACGATCAGCCCCAGCATTTT. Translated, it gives CASSLSRQNDQPQHF.

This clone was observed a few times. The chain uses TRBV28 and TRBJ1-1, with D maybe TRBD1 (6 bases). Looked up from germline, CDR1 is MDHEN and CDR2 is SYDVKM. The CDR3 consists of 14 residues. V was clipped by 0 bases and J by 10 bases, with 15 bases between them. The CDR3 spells CASSLWGGGHGAFF. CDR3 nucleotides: TGTGCCAGCAGTTTATGGGGCGGGGGGCACGGAGCTTTCTTT.

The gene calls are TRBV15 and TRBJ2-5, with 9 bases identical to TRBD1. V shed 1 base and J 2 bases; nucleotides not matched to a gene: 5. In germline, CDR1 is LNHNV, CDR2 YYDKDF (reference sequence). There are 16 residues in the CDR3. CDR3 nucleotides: TGTGCCACCAGCAGAGGCCGGGACAGGGTACAAGAGACCCAGTACTTC. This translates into CATSRGRDRVQETQYF.

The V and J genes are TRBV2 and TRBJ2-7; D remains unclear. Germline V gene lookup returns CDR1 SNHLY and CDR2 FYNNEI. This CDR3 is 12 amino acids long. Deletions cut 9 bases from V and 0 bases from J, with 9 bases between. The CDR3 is CASGLVSYEQYF. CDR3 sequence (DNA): TGTGCCAGTGGGCTGGTCTCCTACGAGCAGTACTTC. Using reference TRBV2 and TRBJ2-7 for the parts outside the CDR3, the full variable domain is EPEVTQTPSHQVTQMGQEVILRCVPISNHLYFYWYRQILGQKVEFLVSFYNNEISEKSEIFDDQFSVERPDGSNFTLKIRSTKLEDSAMYFCASGLVSYEQYFGPGTRLTVT.

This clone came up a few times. DNA for the CDR3: TGCAGCGTCGGGGACAGATACGAGCAGTACTTC. It specifies CSVGDRYEQYF. The chain recombines TRBV29-1 with TRBJ2-7; 7 bases line up with TRBD1. CDR1 and CDR2 (germline): SQVTM, ANQGSEA. V lost 6 bases to trimming and J lost 4 bases; unmatched junction nucleotides: 3. The CDR3 contains 11 residues.

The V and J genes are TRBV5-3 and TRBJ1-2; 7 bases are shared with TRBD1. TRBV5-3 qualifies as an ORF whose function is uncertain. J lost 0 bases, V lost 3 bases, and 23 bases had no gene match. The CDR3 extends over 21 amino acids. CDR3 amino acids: CARSSWQGNYPPRGPNYGYTF. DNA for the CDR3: TGTGCCAGAAGCTCGTGGCAGGGGAATTATCCACCGAGGGGGCCTAACTATGGCTACACCTTC.